The sequence of this T cell receptor (beta chain) was determined in a study of blood T cell repertoires in COVID-19. This CDR3 has 14 residues. V gave up 2 bases and J gave up 9 bases, with 16 bases separating them. From germline, CDR1 is MNHEY and CDR2 SVGAGI. Assay used: immunoSEQ multiplex PCR; TCRdb lists only in-frame clones, some missing. Here the sample spans around 260,000 clones, 85% being singletons. Sequencing input: peripheral blood. J is TRBJ1-2 and V is TRBV6-5, with D tentatively TRBD1 (5 bases). This clonotype was obtained from a human donor in a cohort sampled during active COVID-19. The CDR3 DNA follows: TGTGCCAGCAGTTACGAAGCGGGGGGTACGAGCTACACCTTC. Amino acid sequence: CASSYEAGGTSYTF.